This TCR beta chain was captured in a study of PD-1 blockade in classical Hodgkin lymphoma. In every patient, relapse followed autologous stem cell transplantation, while exposure to brentuximab vedotin differed. Here immunoSEQ multiplex PCR was the method, and the copy in TCRdb shows in-frame clones only, minus some. This sample has 75,000 to 100,000 clones; 81% occur once, and the top ten carry about 15%. This TCR was sampled from a human donor with classical Hodgkin lymphoma. Here the sequenced sample was peripheral blood mononuclear cells (PBMCs), taken before the second cycle of nivolumab.

The CDR3 region is CASSGTSGYSTDTQYF. CDR3 in DNA: TGTGCCAGCAGCGGGACTAGCGGGTATAGCACAGATACGCAGTATTTT. The chain carries TRBV5-6 and TRBJ2-3; 12 positions agree with TRBD2. Germline V CDR1 and CDR2: SGHDT, YYEEEE. The CDR3 loop spans 16 amino acids. V was pared by 4 bases and J by 0 bases, with 3 bases of the junction left unmatched.